Listed here are 30 T cell receptor beta chains from one sample, sequenced in a study of post-analysis software for immune sequencing data (dated by TCRdb to 2013 to 2016). Overall study results and their limits: Significantly higher frequencies in patients than in controls were found for several TRBV segments, including TRBV5-6, TRBV5-1 and TRBV20-1.

Library preparation used PCR. The sequencer listed for this sample is Illumina HiSeq 2500. To reduce PCR and sequencing biases, unique molecular identifiers were built into the TCR beta cDNA libraries. TCRdb's own reprocessing of the public reads used fastp at Q25 and MiXCR and kept productive beta chains. Rows are combined by CDR3 protein, so each entry shows the most common genes and DNA. For this sample there are a few hundred thousand distinct CDR3 sequences; around 40% appear just once. 9.5% to 13% of the sample comes from the top ten. No antigen has been assigned to these receptors. The sequencing input was blood. These receptors all stem from a girl aged 5-17 years with multiple sclerosis.

V gene TRBV7-2 combines with J gene TRBJ2-1, with TRBD2 matching over 9 bases. Per the germline V gene, CDR1 is SGHTA and CDR2 is FQGNSA. The V and J ends lost 8 bases and 2 bases, in that order; junction bases with no gene match: 7. The CDR3 is made up of 15 amino acids. CDR3 sequence (DNA): TGTGCCAGCCTCCAGACTAGCGGAGCCTACAATGAGCAGTTCTTC. Encoded protein: CASLQTSGAYNEQFF.

A few counts support this clonotype. CDR3: CASSQEGQPQHF. The CDR3 DNA follows: TGTGCCAGCAGCCAAGAAGGTCAGCCCCAGCATTTT. V gene TRBV16 combines with J gene TRBJ1-5; D unclear. Looked up from germline, CDR1 is KGHSY and CDR2 is FQNENV. CDR3 size: 12 residues. V was clipped by 2 bases and J by 6 bases, with 5 bases between them.

This chain links TRBV16 with TRBJ2-7; a weak D match, TRBD2 (5 bases). Per the germline V gene, CDR1 is KGHSY and CDR2 is FQNENV. Deletions cut 1 base from V and 3 bases from J, with 13 bases between. The CDR3 spans 15 residues. In DNA form, the CDR3 reads TGTGCCAGCAGCCAATGGGAGACCGGAGGCTACGAGCAGTACTTC. It codes for CASSQWETGGYEQYF.

The chain has TRBV29-1 and TRBJ1-3; unclear D gene. Looked up from germline, CDR1 is SQVTM and CDR2 is ANQGSEA. The CDR3 length is 12 residues. V lost 6 bases, J lost 4 bases, and 10 bases lay in between. The CDR3 DNA reads TGCAGCGTGTTTGCGGGGGGAAACACCATATATTTT. The encoded protein is CSVFAGGNTIYF.

This clonotype turned up a few times. This chain links TRBV2 with TRBJ1-5, with 8 bases that match TRBD1. This CDR3 has 12 residues. V dropped 6 bases and J dropped 7; count of bases not matched to a gene: 2. Germline CDR1 is SNHLY and CDR2 is FYNNEI. CDR3 nucleotides: TGTGCCAGCAGAAGACAGGGGCAGCCCCAGCATTTT. It is translated as CASRRQGQPQHF.

The V call is TRBV28, the J call TRBJ2-1, with D tentatively TRBD1 (6 bases). Germline V gives CDR1 MDHEN, CDR2 SYDVKM. V lost 5 bases to trimming and J lost 5 bases, with 19 bases between them. The CDR3 spans 16 residues. This chain's CDR3 is CASSNRDKIRNNEQFF. The CDR3 nucleotides are TGTGCCAGCAGTAATCGGGACAAAATCCGGAACAATGAGCAGTTCTTC.

The chain joins TRBV5-1 to TRBJ1-2; possible D gene TRBD1, 5 bases. The CDR3 is 13 residues long. Germline assignment: CDR1 SGHRS and CDR2 YFSETQ. V was shortened by 4 bases and J by 4 bases, with 11 bases between the two germline ends. The CDR3 protein is CASSRGPTYGYTF. Here the CDR3 DNA reads TGCGCCAGCAGCAGGGGACCTACCTATGGCTACACCTTC.

The V gene is TRBV7-9, the J gene TRBJ2-7, with D possibly matching TRBD2 (6 bases). V dropped 4 bases and J dropped 2 bases, with 12 bases sitting between them. This CDR3 region has 14 residues. Per the germline V gene, CDR1 is SEHNR and CDR2 is FQNEAQ (reference sequence). Here the CDR3 DNA reads TGTGCCAGCAGCTCCCGGGAGAAACCCTACGAGCAGTACTTC. Its translation: CASSSREKPYEQYF. Supplemented by reference TRBV7-9 and TRBJ2-7, the full variable domain reads DTGVSQNPRHKITKRGQNVTFRCDPISEHNRLYWYRQTLGQGPEFLTYFQNEAQLEKSRLLSDRFSAERPKGSFSTLEIQRTEQGDSAMYLCASSSREKPYEQYFGPGTRLTVT.

The chain recombines TRBV10-3 with TRBJ2-1; no reliable D call. Trimming took 9 bases from V and 7 from J, leaving 16 bases between them. The CDR3 is 13 residues long. Germline V gene data show CDR1 as ENHRY and CDR2 as SYGVKD. The chain's CDR3 is CAIRIEERNEQFF. In DNA, the CDR3 is TGTGCCATACGAATAGAGGAGAGGAATGAGCAGTTCTTC.

This clonotype was found a few times. The J gene is TRBJ2-3, the V gene TRBV5-1; D not resolved. Trimming removed 4 bases from V and 1 base from J, with 10 bases in between. This CDR3 is built from 14 residues. Germline loops: CDR1 SGHRS, CDR2 YFSETQ. Here the CDR3 reads CASSRLVGTDTQYF. Here the CDR3 DNA reads TGCGCCAGCAGCCGTCTCGTAGGCACAGATACGCAGTATTTT. Together with reference TRBV5-1 and TRBJ2-3, the CDR3 gives the full variable domain: KAGVTQTPRYLIKTRGQQVTLSCSPISGHRSVSWYQQTPGQGLQFLFEYFSETQRNKGNFPGRFSGRQFSNSRSEMNVSTLELGDSALYLCASSRLVGTDTQYFGPGTRLTVL.

The chain links TRBV4-2 to TRBJ1-5; D not certain. Gene TRBJ2-3 matches the end of the DNA better, so the J call may be wrong. This CDR3 is built from 13 residues. Germline V lookup: CDR1 LGHNA, CDR2 YNFKEQ. The CDR3 region is CASSQERNQPQYF. The CDR3 nucleotides read TGTGCCAGCAGCCAAGAGAGAAATCAGCCCCAGTATTTT.

This clonotype was seen repeatedly, ten times or more. The CDR3 DNA reads TGCAGCGTTGAGGGACAGCACTACGAGCAGTACTTC. It codes for CSVEGQHYEQYF. The gene calls are TRBV29-1 and TRBJ2-7, with 7 bases matching TRBD1. The germline gives CDR1 SQVTM, CDR2 ANQGSEA. J was trimmed by 3 bases and V by 3 bases; bases with no gene match: 2. The CDR3 loop spans 12 amino acids.

This chain uses TRBV24-1 with TRBJ2-1; D uncertain. Looked up from germline, CDR1 is KGHDR and CDR2 is SFDVKD. There are 12 residues in the CDR3. Trimming took off 10 bases at V and 6 bases at J, with 12 bases between the two ends. CDR3 amino acids: CATSPTGNEQFF. The CDR3 DNA reads TGTGCCACATCCCCCACGGGCAATGAGCAGTTCTTC.

The chain links TRBV27 to TRBJ2-7; D is possibly TRBD2 (10 bases). V was pared by 2 bases and J by 3 bases, with 20 bases between. The CDR3 sequence is 17 residues long. Germline V gene lookup returns CDR1 MNHEY and CDR2 SMNVEV (reference sequence). CDR3 DNA: TGTGCCAGCAGTTTAACGGGACAGGGACTAGCGTTCTACGAGCAGTACTTC. As protein: CASSLTGQGLAFYEQYF.

This clonotype was recorded a few times. V is TRBV28 and J is TRBJ2-3; 11 bases are shared with TRBD2. This CDR3 is 17 amino acids long. The V segment lost 2 bases and the J segment 3 bases; nucleotides outside the gene matches: 7. Germline V CDR1 and CDR2: MDHEN, SYDVKM. The CDR3 reads CASSLKTSGRFTDTQYF. For the CDR3, the DNA is TGTGCCAGCAGTTTAAAAACTAGCGGGAGATTTACAGATACGCAGTATTTT.

The V and J genes are TRBV20-1 and TRBJ2-7; no definite D call. This CDR3 has 11 amino acids. Germline V lookup: CDR1 DFQATT, CDR2 SNEGSKA (reference sequence). V dropped 7 bases and J dropped 3 bases, with 10 bases sitting between them. The CDR3 DNA is TGCAGTGATCGGACGTACTACGAGCAGTACTTC. Protein product: CSDRTYYEQYF.

This clonotype was observed a few times. A read error may account for a junction end that differs from germline. The V and J genes are TRBV20-1 and TRBJ2-2; TRBD1 agrees at 8 bases. The CDR3 totals 16 residues. Germline CDR1 and CDR2: DFQATT and SNEGSKA (reference sequence). In nucleotides, the CDR3 is TGCAGTGCTCGAGAACCCGGGACAGGAGACACCGGGGAGCTGTTTTTT. Its protein product is CSAREPGTGDTGELFF.

The chain links TRBV28 to TRBJ2-1; 14 nucleotides match TRBD2. V gave up 2 bases and J gave up 8 bases; unmatched junction bases: 5. This CDR3 region has 16 residues. Germline V gene lookup returns CDR1 MDHEN and CDR2 SYDVKM. CDR3 residues: CASSLTGTSGSYEQFF. CDR3 nucleotides: TGTGCCAGCAGTTTAACCGGGACTAGCGGGAGTTATGAGCAGTTCTTC.

This sequence joins TRBV29-1 and TRBJ2-2, with unresolved D. Trimming took 6 bases from V and 5 from J, leaving 19 bases between them. Germline loops: CDR1 SQVTM, CDR2 ANQGSEA. This CDR3 spans 15 amino acids. DNA for the CDR3: TGCAGCGTGGCTCTGGACCACCTTTTTACCGGGGAGCTGTTTTTT. Its protein product is CSVALDHLFTGELFF.

The V gene is TRBV7-9, the J gene TRBJ1-1; D is unclear. This CDR3 is 15 amino acids long. Germline-derived CDR1 and CDR2 are SEHNR and FQNEAQ (reference sequence). V was cut by 5 bases and J by 3 bases, with 16 bases left in between. The CDR3 region is CASSPGQFVDTEAFF. In DNA form, the CDR3 reads TGTGCCAGCAGCCCGGGCCAATTTGTGGACACTGAAGCTTTCTTT.

This chain joins TRBV29-1 and TRBJ1-1, with a possible D match to TRBD1 (5 bases). The CDR3 is 13 residues long. The V end was cut by 7 bases, the J end by 0 bases, with 12 bases between. Germline assignment: CDR1 SQVTM and CDR2 ANQGSEA. CDR3 sequence: CSARQSLNTEAFF. CDR3 nucleotides: TGCAGCGCTCGACAGAGTCTGAACACTGAAGCTTTCTTT.

CDR3: CASSQERHGGGPFNEQFF. The CDR3, as DNA: TGCGCCAGCAGCCAAGAGCGTCATGGGGGCGGCCCTTTCAATGAGCAGTTCTTC. The chain links TRBV4-1 to TRBJ2-1, with D tentatively TRBD1 (6 bases). Germline V lookup: CDR1 MGHRA, CDR2 YSYEKL. This CDR3 comprises 18 residues. V was trimmed by 0 bases and J by 6 bases, leaving 21 bases between them.

The chain is built from TRBV29-1 and TRBJ2-1; 7 nucleotides align to TRBD1. From germline, CDR1 is SQVTM and CDR2 ANQGSEA. The CDR3 is made up of 15 amino acids. After removal of 7 bases from V and 2 bases from J, the junction contained 11 bases not matched to a gene. The CDR3 sequence: CSALTNRGTYNEQFF. For the CDR3, the DNA is TGCAGCGCCCTTACTAACAGGGGAACCTACAATGAGCAGTTCTTC.

The chain couples TRBV6-2 or TRBV6-3 to TRBJ2-1; 11 positions match TRBD2. The germline CDR1 and CDR2 sequences are MNHEY and SVGEGT. The CDR3 sequence is 16 residues long. After removal of 0 bases from V and 3 bases from J, the junction contained 1 base not matched to a gene. CDR3 in DNA: TGTGCCAGCAGTTACTCAGGGACTAGCGGCTACAATGAGCAGTTCTTC. Translated: CASSYSGTSGYNEQFF.

There are a few counts of this clonotype. J is TRBJ2-7 and V is TRBV7-6; D perhaps matches TRBD2 (5 bases). The CDR3 totals 19 residues. Germline loops: CDR1 SGHVS, CDR2 FNYEAQ. Trimming shortened V by 6 bases and J by 1 base, and 28 bases separated the two germline ends. DNA of the CDR3: TGTGCCAGCAGACTCGACCGCCCCACTTTAGGAGGCCCTTCCTACGAGCAGTACTTC. Translation gives CASRLDRPTLGGPSYEQYF.

This chain joins TRBV28 and TRBJ2-1; D uncertain. The germline V gene encodes CDR1 MDHEN and CDR2 SYDVKM. The CDR3 sequence is 12 residues long. The V end was cut by 4 bases, the J end by 11 bases, with 12 bases between. The CDR3 nucleotides are TGTGCCAGCAGTTCTATTACTAAGAAGCAGTTCTTC. Translation gives CASSSITKKQFF.

The chain combines TRBV2 with TRBJ1-2; D might be TRBD1 (5 bases). Trimming took off 8 bases at V and 0 bases at J, with 13 bases between the two ends. CDR3 length: 14 amino acids. Germline V gene lookup returns CDR1 SNHLY and CDR2 FYNNEI. CDR3 nucleotide sequence: TGTGCCAGCCGCGGACACGTTACTAACTATGGCTACACCTTC. Translated, it gives CASRGHVTNYGYTF.

The CDR3 loop reads CASSLAAGGDYGYTF. The CDR3 DNA follows: TGCGCCAGCAGCTTGGCGGCAGGGGGGGACTATGGCTACACCTTC. The rearrangement joins TRBV5-1 to TRBJ1-2; TRBD1 matches 7 bases. CDR3 length: 15 amino acids. J was trimmed by 3 bases and V by 0 bases; bases with no gene match: 5. Germline V lookup: CDR1 SGHRS, CDR2 YFSETQ.

This clonotype was counted a few times. The V call is TRBV7-9, the J call TRBJ2-3; D is unclear. Germline values: CDR1 SEHNR, CDR2 FQNEAQ (reference sequence). This CDR3 contains 15 residues. V gave up 5 bases and J gave up 0 bases, with 12 bases separating them. The CDR3 bases are TGTGCCAGCAGCCCTAGTAAGACGAGCACAGATACGCAGTATTTT. Protein: CASSPSKTSTDTQYF.

The chain recombines TRBV7-9 with TRBJ2-3; the D gene is possibly TRBD1 (6 bases). Germline-derived CDR1 and CDR2 are SEHNR and FQNEAQ (reference sequence). The V end was cut by 5 bases, the J end by 4 bases, with 13 bases between. CDR3 length equals 14 residues. The CDR3, as DNA: TGTGCCAGCAGCCAAGCGACAGGATCAGATACGCAGTATTTT. Translating gives CASSQATGSDTQYF.